The following is a T cell receptor beta chain sequence with its context. The antigen remains unidentified. Trimming left V 2 bases short and J 2 bases short, with 13 bases between. The CDR3 is 15 amino acids. The data were obtained in a study of CD8 T cells in ankylosing spondylitis. Study-level points and caveats: In ankylosing spondylitis blood, a motif of roughly 8 highly homologous TCR beta variants appeared characteristic.

Quantitative 5'-RACE was performed with molecular barcodes, and it yielded the TCR beta libraries. MiXCR was run by TCRdb on the 5' RACE reads, yielding one entry per CDR3 protein. The data contain around 770,000 distinct CDR3 sequences, under 20% of them seen just once; the ten biggest clones take up 15% to 20%. The chain uses TRBV12-3 or TRBV12-4 and TRBJ2-7; D possibly corresponds to TRBD1 (6 bases). This receptor was taken from a male donor with ankylosing spondylitis. Material for sequencing was blood, either unsorted or a sorted T cell fraction (not recorded which). CDR3 sequence: CASSLSVRDTYEQYF. The CDR3 nucleotides read TGTGCCAGCAGTTTATCCGTTCGGGACACCTACGAGCAGTACTTC.